This T cell receptor (beta chain) was found in a study of blood T cell repertoires in COVID-19. The wider study: The cDNA or gDNA used as material had been derived from T cells, B-cell-depleted T cells, or PBMCs.

TCRdb's copy holds only in-frame clones and misses some; the assay was immunoSEQ multiplex PCR. Of just over 300,000 clones in the sample, about 89% are singletons; the top ten hold roughly 8.9%. Germline V CDR1 and CDR2: SGDLS, YYNGEE. The CDR3 has 14 residues. J was trimmed by 5 bases and V by 4 bases; bases with no gene match: 8. Participants were aged roughly 18 to 95 years, lived in about two dozen US areas, and enrolled virtually. The sequence was collected from a woman in her thirties or forties who had recovered from COVID-19. Sample: PBMCs or T cells enriched from blood (not recorded which). The rearrangement joins TRBV9 to TRBJ1-1, with 7 bases matching TRBD1. CDR3 DNA sequence: TGTGCCAGCAGCTTATTGACAGGGCCAACTGAAGCTTTCTTT. This codes for CASSLLTGPTEAFF.